The sequence of this T cell receptor (beta chain) was determined in a study of cytomegalovirus exposure and HLA in healthy donors. In regard to this clone: No antigen is known for it.

The study's findings and limits: HLA alleles showed associations with 15,000 to 20,000 TCR beta sequences in a later analysis, at a 0.05 false discovery rate.

PCR involved 60 Vbeta and 13 Jbeta primers. TCRdb's copy holds only in-frame clones and misses some; the assay was immunoSEQ multiplex PCR. This table holds 150,000 to 200,000 clones, 65% to 80% found once. Germline V gene data show CDR1 as MNHNS and CDR2 as SASEGT. V lost 2 bases and J lost 2, with 12 bases in between. The CDR3 is made up of 15 amino acids. This receptor was identified in a male donor in good health and CMV-seronegative. The V call is TRBV6-1, the J call TRBJ1-2; D is unclear. The sequencing input was PBMCs. The CDR3, as DNA: TGTGCCAGCAGTGAATCGCGGAAATCGAACTATGGCTACACCTTC. This codes for CASSESRKSNYGYTF.